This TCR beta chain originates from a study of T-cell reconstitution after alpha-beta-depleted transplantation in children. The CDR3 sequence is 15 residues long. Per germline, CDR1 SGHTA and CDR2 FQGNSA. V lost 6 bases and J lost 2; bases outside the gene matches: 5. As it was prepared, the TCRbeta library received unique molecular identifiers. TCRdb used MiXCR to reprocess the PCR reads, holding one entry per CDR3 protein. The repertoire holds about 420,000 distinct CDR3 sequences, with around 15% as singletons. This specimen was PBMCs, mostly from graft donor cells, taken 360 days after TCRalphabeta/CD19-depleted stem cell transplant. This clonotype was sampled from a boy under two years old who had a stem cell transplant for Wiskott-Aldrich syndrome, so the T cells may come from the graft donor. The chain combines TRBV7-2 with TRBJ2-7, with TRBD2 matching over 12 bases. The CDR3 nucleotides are TGTGCCAGCAGTTTTTCTAGCGGGAGGGCCTACGAGCAGTACTTC. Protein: CASSFSSGRAYEQYF.